This is a list of T cell receptor beta chains from one sample in a study of T cell responses to AZD1222 COVID-19 vaccine. Libraries were prepared by immunoSEQ multiplex PCR; TCRdb keeps only in-frame clonotypes and omits some of them. In the table there are fewer than 200,000 clones, around 90% of which are singletons. The material sequenced was peripheral blood, taken on day 0 of AZD1222 vaccination. The receptors were gathered from an adult in good health. Both conserved end residues are part of each CDR3. The D gene is left open where the match is weak. Where a row states a size, it is once, few, many or the class of an expanded clone; other rows omit it.

v_gene,abundance,d_gene,j_gene,CDR3aa,CDR3nt
TRBV5-6,-,TRBD1,TRBJ1-5,CASSLGQGARPQHF,TGTGCCAGCAGCTTGGGGCAGGGGGCCCGGCCCCAGCATTTT
TRBV7-8,-,TRBD1,TRBJ1-6,CASRDGTGNSPLHF,TGTGCCAGCAGGGATGGGACAGGGAATTCACCCCTCCACTTT
TRBV19,-,TRBD2,TRBJ2-1,CASSMREGGNEQFF,TGTGCCAGTAGTATGCGGGAGGGGGGGAATGAGCAGTTCTTC
TRBV28,-,TRBD2,TRBJ2-3,CASSLSLAGGPEGTDTQYF,TGTGCCAGCAGTTTATCCCTAGCGGGAGGGCCAGAGGGCACAGATACGCAGTATTTT
TRBV3-1/TRBV3-2,-,TRBD2,TRBJ2-2,CASSQLGLANTGELFF,TGTGCCAGCAGCCAACTCGGACTAGCAAACACCGGGGAGCTGTTTTTT
TRBV18,-,-,TRBJ2-1,CASSPTRQEQFF,TGTGCCAGCTCACCGACCCGCCAGGAGCAGTTCTTC
TRBV7-2,-,TRBD1,TRBJ2-1,CASSLVGTGSYNEQFF,TGTGCCAGCAGCTTAGTGGGGACAGGATCCTACAATGAGCAGTTCTTC
TRBV4-2,-,-,TRBJ2-1,CASSQAKGTYNEQFF,TGTGCCAGCAGCCAAGCAAAGGGCACCTACAATGAGCAGTTCTTC
TRBV7-2,once,-,TRBJ2-3,CASNQRHSTDTQYF,TGTGCCAGCAACCAGCGTCATAGCACAGATACGCAGTATTTT
TRBV27,-,TRBD1,TRBJ2-7,CASSEFRDSPYEQYF,TGTGCCAGCAGTGAATTCCGGGACAGTCCCTACGAGCAGTACTTC
TRBV14,-,-,TRBJ1-6,CASSQGVSYNSPLHF,TGTGCCAGCAGCCAAGGCGTTTCCTATAATTCACCCCTCCACTTT
TRBV30,-,-,TRBJ1-1,CAWRFDRLNTEAFF,TGTGCCTGGCGTTTCGACAGGTTGAACACTGAAGCTTTCTTT
TRBV21-1,-,-,TRBJ1-3,CASSSGQGPGNTIYF,TGTGCCAGCAGCTCGGGCCAAGGCCCTGGAAACACCATATATTTT
TRBV11-1,-,-,TRBJ1-1,CASSHHVMNTEAFF,TGTGCCAGCAGCCATCACGTGATGAACACTGAAGCTTTCTTT
TRBV7-2,-,TRBD1,TRBJ2-2,CASSSGQSNTGELFF,TGTGCCAGCAGCTCGGGACAGTCGAACACCGGGGAGCTGTTTTTT
TRBV18,once,-,TRBJ1-1,CASSLDRNTEAFF,TGTGCCAGCTCTCTCGACAGGAACACTGAAGCTTTCTTT
TRBV7-8,-,-,TRBJ1-5,CASSLLRVDSNQPQHF,TGTGCCAGCAGCTTACTTAGAGTAGATAGCAATCAGCCCCAGCATTTT
TRBV11-2,-,TRBD2,TRBJ2-5,CASSPGTNFQETQYF,TGTGCCAGCAGCCCCGGGACTAATTTTCAAGAGACCCAGTACTTC
TRBV28,-,TRBD1,TRBJ1-2,CASSLSTGGYGYTF,TGTGCCAGCAGTTTATCGACAGGGGGCTATGGCTACACCTTC
TRBV7-2,-,-,TRBJ2-3,CASSLGFGLSTDTQYF,TGTGCCAGCAGCTTAGGCTTTGGGCTTAGCACAGATACGCAGTATTTT
TRBV4-1,-,-,TRBJ2-4,CASSQVVGIGIQYF,TGCGCCAGCAGCCAAGTGGTGGGTATCGGCATTCAGTACTTC
TRBV5-4,once,-,TRBJ1-4,CASSLRTAGANEKLFF,TGTGCCAGCAGCTTGAGGACGGCGGGGGCTAATGAAAAACTGTTTTTT
TRBV15,-,-,TRBJ1-6,CATRHFYNSPLHF,TGTGCCACCAGACACTTTTATAATTCACCCCTCCACTTT
TRBV29-1,once,TRBD1,TRBJ1-1,CSVDRGLAEAFF,TGCAGCGTCGACAGGGGGCTGGCTGAAGCTTTCTTT
TRBV7-2,-,-,TRBJ1-2,CASSLEWRDGYTF,TGTGCCAGCAGCTTAGAGTGGAGGGACGGCTACACCTTC
TRBV7-8,-,-,TRBJ1-2,CASSLVGTILGGYTF,TGTGCCAGCAGCTTAGTGGGCACCATTCTAGGTGGCTACACCTTC
TRBV7-9,-,-,TRBJ2-7,CASSKNRAPYEQYF,TGTGCCAGCAGCAAAAACAGGGCTCCCTACGAGCAGTACTTC
TRBV28,once,-,TRBJ1-2,CASGTLTYGYTF,TGTGCCAGCGGGACATTGACCTATGGCTACACCTTC
TRBV19,once,-,TRBJ1-5,CASTQQPYSNQPQHF,TGTGCCAGTACCCAACAACCATATAGCAATCAGCCCCAGCATTTT
TRBV29-1,-,TRBD1,TRBJ2-2,CSVEGQENTGELFF,TGCAGCGTTGAGGGACAGGAGAACACCGGGGAGCTGTTTTTT
TRBV7-9,-,TRBD1,TRBJ2-5,CASSRGQAPVETQYF,TGTGCCAGCAGCCGGGGACAGGCGCCGGTGGAGACCCAGTACTTC
TRBV6-5,-,TRBD1,TRBJ1-2,CASSLRGQGLYGYTF,TGTGCCAGCAGTTTGAGGGGACAGGGGCTCTATGGCTACACCTTC
TRBV7-9,-,TRBD1,TRBJ1-1,CASSLESRGRNTEAFF,TGTGCCAGCAGCTTGGAAAGCAGGGGGCGGAACACTGAAGCTTTCTTT
TRBV28,-,TRBD2,TRBJ2-7,CASSLSGRGYEQYF,TGTGCCAGCAGCCTTAGCGGGAGGGGATACGAGCAGTACTTC
TRBV11-3,-,-,TRBJ2-1,CASSPGPGSYNEQFF,TGTGCCAGCAGCCCCGGGCCCGGCTCCTACAATGAGCAGTTCTTC
TRBV28,-,TRBD1,TRBJ2-5,CASSPYRGPQETQYF,TGTGCCAGCAGTCCCTACAGGGGTCCCCAAGAGACCCAGTACTTC